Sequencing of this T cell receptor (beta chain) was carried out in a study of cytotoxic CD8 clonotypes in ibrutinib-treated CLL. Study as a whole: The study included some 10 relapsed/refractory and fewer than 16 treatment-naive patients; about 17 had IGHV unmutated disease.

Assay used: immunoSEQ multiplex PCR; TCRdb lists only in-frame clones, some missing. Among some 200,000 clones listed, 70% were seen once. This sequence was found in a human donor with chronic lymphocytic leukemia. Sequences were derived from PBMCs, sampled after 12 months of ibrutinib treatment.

The CDR3 nucleotides read TGCGCCAGCAGCTTGGGGGGACGTACAAAAACCGGGGAGCTGTTTTTT. It encodes CASSLGGRTKTGELFF. The chain couples TRBV5-1 to TRBJ2-2; D tentatively fits TRBD1 or TRBD2 (5 bases each). This CDR3 spans 16 amino acids. V shed 0 bases and J shed 5 bases, with 14 bases lying between them. Germline CDR1 reads SGHRS; CDR2 reads YFSETQ.